This T cell receptor (beta chain) stems from a study of spatial heterogeneity in lung cancer. Overall study: Each time, sequencing found more beta-chain sequences than alpha-chain sequences. The study, taken as a whole, reports: TCRs found ubiquitously expanded in tumor appeared in blood more at resection than at follow-up.

A unique molecular identifier was carried by every single TCR cDNA molecule. TCRdb ran MiXCR on the 5' RACE reads and lists one entry per CDR3 protein. The sample carries tens of thousands of distinct CDR3 sequences, about an eighth recorded once. CDR3 size: 13 residues. Deletions cut 6 bases from V and 1 base from J, with 4 bases between. This clonotype was seen repeatedly, ten times or more. Its antigen is still unknown. As for time point: sample taken at primary tumor resection. Unsorted whole RNA of tumor, nontumor lung or frozen PBMC was sequenced. The gene calls are TRBV12-3 or TRBV12-4 and TRBJ2-6; D call uncertain. The material was PBMCs, obtained at surgery. The source is a male donor with early-stage non-small cell lung cancer. The CDR3 DNA is TGTGCCAGCAGCTTTTCTGGGGCCAACGTCCTGACTTTC. It yields the protein CASSFSGANVLTF.